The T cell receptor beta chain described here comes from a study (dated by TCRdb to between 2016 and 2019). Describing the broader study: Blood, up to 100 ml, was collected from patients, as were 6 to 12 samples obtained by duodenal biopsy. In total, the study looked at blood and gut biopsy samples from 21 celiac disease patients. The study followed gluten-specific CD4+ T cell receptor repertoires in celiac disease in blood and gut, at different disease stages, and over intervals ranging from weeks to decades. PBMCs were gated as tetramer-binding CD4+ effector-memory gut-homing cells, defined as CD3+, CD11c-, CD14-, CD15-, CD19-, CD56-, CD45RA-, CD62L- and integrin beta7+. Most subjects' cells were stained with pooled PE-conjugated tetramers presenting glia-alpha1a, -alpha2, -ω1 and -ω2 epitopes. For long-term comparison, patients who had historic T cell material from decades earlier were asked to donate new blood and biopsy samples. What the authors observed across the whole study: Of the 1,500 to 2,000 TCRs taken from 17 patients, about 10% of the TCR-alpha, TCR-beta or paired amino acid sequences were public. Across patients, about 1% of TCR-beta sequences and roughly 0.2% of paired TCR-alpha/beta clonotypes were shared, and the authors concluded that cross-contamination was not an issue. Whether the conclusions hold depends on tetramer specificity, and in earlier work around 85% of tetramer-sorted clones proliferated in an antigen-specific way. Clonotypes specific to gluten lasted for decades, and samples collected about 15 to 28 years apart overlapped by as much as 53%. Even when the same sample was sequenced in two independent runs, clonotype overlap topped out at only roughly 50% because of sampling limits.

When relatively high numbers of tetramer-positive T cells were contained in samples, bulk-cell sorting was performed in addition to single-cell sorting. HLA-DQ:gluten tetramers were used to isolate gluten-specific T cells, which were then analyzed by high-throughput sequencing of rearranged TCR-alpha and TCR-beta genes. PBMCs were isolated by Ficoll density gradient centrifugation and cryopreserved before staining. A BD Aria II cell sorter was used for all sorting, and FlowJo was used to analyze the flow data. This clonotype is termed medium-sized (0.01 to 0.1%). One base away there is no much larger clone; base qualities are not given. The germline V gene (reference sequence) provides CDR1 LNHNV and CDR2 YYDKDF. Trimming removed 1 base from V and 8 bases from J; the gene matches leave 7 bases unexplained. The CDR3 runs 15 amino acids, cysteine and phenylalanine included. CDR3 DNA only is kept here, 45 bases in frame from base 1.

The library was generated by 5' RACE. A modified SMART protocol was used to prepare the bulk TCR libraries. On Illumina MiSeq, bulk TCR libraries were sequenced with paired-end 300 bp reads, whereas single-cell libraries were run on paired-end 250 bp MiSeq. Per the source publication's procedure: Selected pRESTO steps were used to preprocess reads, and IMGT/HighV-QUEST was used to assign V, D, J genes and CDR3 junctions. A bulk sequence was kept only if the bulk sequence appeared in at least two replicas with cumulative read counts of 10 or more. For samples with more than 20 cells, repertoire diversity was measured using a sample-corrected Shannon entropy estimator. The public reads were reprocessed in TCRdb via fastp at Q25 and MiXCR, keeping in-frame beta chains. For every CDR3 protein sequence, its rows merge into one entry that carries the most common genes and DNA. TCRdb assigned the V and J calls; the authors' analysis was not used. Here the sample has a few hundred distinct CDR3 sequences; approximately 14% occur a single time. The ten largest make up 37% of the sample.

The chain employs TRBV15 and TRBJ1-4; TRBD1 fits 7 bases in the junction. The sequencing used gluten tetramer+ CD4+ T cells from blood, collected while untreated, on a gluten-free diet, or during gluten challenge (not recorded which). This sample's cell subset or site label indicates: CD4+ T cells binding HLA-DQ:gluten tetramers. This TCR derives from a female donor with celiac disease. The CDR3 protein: CATSRAGGVGEKLFF. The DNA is TGTGCCACCAGCAGAGCAGGGGGAGTTGGAGAAAAACTGTTTTTT.